A selection of T cell receptor beta chains follows, all from one sample in a study of cytomegalovirus exposure and HLA in healthy donors. Profiling relied on immunoSEQ multiplex PCR, and the TCRdb table lists in-frame clones only, not all of them. The sample includes around 170,000 clones, roughly 79% seen only once; the top ten take 5.5% to 7.5%. Sample: PBMCs. The receptors derive from a woman between 40 and 50 years old in good health and CMV-seropositive. Each CDR3 is given with its conserved first and last residue. The D gene is left open where the match is weak. The size of a clone is reported for some rows only, either as once, few or many, or as a class for expanded clones.

TRBD2 TRBJ2-1 . TRBV9 TGTGCCAGCAGCTCACACCGCGGGGGTAAATACAATGAGCAGTTCTTC CASSSHRGGKYNEQFF
. TRBJ1-1 . TRBV30 TGTGCCTGGACAGACTGGAGCACTGAAGCTTTCTTT CAWTDWSTEAFF
TRBD1 TRBJ2-1 . TRBV5-4 TGTGCCAGCAGGCGAGACAGGGGGCCGTTCCATGAGCAGTTCTTC CASRRDRGPFHEQFF
. TRBJ2-1 . TRBV27 TGTGCCAGCAGTTTCGGTGGGAGTCCGTCCTACAATGAGCAGTTCTTC CASSFGGSPSYNEQFF
. TRBJ2-5 . TRBV6-5 TGTGCCAGCAGTTACTCCCGGGACACCTCCACCCAGTACTTC CASSYSRDTSTQYF
TRBD2 TRBJ2-5 once TRBV10-2 TGCGCCAGCAGCCACCCGGGACTAGGGGTAGAGACCCAGTACTTC CASSHPGLGVETQYF
. TRBJ1-1 . TRBV14 TGTGCCAGCAGCCGCGACCGGACAGTGAACACTGAAGCTTTCTTT CASSRDRTVNTEAFF
. TRBJ2-5 . TRBV5-4 TGTGCCAGCAGCCTTCAAGAGACCCAGTACTTC CASSLQETQYF
TRBD1 TRBJ1-2 . TRBV18 TGTGCCAGCTCACCGTCCACAGGGGTAGATGGCTACACCTTC CASSPSTGVDGYTF
TRBD1 TRBJ1-1 . TRBV7-9 TGTGCCAGCAGCTCTTGGACAGGGGGATGGACTGAAGCTTTCTTT CASSSWTGGWTEAFF
TRBD2 TRBJ2-5 . TRBV5-6 TGTGCCAGCAGCTCGATAGCGGGGGGGCGCAAGACCCAGTACTTC CASSSIAGGRKTQYF
. TRBJ1-1 . TRBV18 TGTGCCAGCTCACCCATCGGGGGACTCACTGAAGCTTTCTTT CASSPIGGLTEAFF
TRBD1 TRBJ2-5 . TRBV2 TGTGCCAGCAGTGTGACAGGGTTGGAGACCCAGTACTTC CASSVTGLETQYF
. TRBJ1-1 . TRBV19 TGTGCCAGTAGTATAGGCAGGGATGATGAAGCTTTCTTT CASSIGRDDEAFF
TRBD1 TRBJ1-2 . TRBV27 TGTGCCAGCAGTCCCCTATCCGGGACAGGGGGCTTCGTGAGCTATGGCTACACCTTC CASSPLSGTGGFVSYGYTF
. TRBJ1-3 . TRBV7-6 TGTGCCAGCAGCTTAGACCGGAGGTCCCCCTCTGGAAACACCATATATTTT CASSLDRRSPSGNTIYF
. TRBJ1-1 . TRBV15 TGTGCCACCAGCGGTGGACAGAAGGAGGCGTGGGCTTTCTTT CATSGGQKEAWAFF
TRBD1 TRBJ1-5 . TRBV28 TGTGCCAGCCGACAGGGCAGCAGCAATCAGCCCCAGCATTTT CASRQGSSNQPQHF
TRBD2 TRBJ2-1 . TRBV5-4 TGCGCCAGCAGCCAAGATGGACTAGCCCTCCCACACAATGAGCAGTTCTTC CASSQDGLALPHNEQFF
. TRBJ1-1 once TRBV19 TGTGCCAGTAGTCCATCCACTGAAGCTTTCTTT CASSPSTEAFF
. TRBJ2-1 . TRBV25-1 TGTGCCAGCAGTGACCCATTCGAGCAGTTCTTC CASSDPFEQFF
. TRBJ2-1 . TRBV27 TGTGCCAGCAGTCATAACAGTTACAATGAGCAGTTCTTC CASSHNSYNEQFF
. TRBJ1-3 . TRBV6-6 TGTGCCAGCAGTCCTCAGGGGTTAGGTGGAAACACCATATATTTT CASSPQGLGGNTIYF
. TRBJ1-1 . TRBV6-5 TGTGCCAGCTCCAGGGGCAGCGGTGAAGCTTTCTTT CASSRGSGEAFF
. TRBJ1-5 . TRBV19 TGTGCCAGTAGTATGGAGGGGTGGGGTGGACAGCCCCAGCATTTT CASSMEGWGGQPQHF
TRBD1 TRBJ1-1 . TRBV6-1 TGTGCCACCTGGGGGACAGGGAGCATGAACACTGAAGCTTTCTTT CATWGTGSMNTEAFF
. TRBJ2-6 once TRBV5-1 TGCGCCAGCAGCTTGATGGGGGGTACGCAGGGGGCCAACGTCCTGACTTTC CASSLMGGTQGANVLTF
. TRBJ1-2 . TRBV20-1 TGCAGAGGCACGGGGGAGGGCTACACCTTC CRGTGEGYTF
TRBD1 TRBJ1-1 . TRBV7-9 TGTGCCAGCAGCTCGACGAGCCGGGACAGGGGTGGCACTGAAGCTTTCTTT CASSSTSRDRGGTEAFF
. TRBJ2-7 . TRBV6-5 TGTGCCAGCAGAGAGACAGGTAACCTCTACGAGCAGTACTTC CASRETGNLYEQYF
. TRBJ1-1 . TRBV4-1 TGCGCCAGCAGCCAGAGAGGCGATGAAGCTTTCTTT CASSQRGDEAFF
TRBD2 TRBJ2-2 . TRBV5-4 TGTGCCAGCAGCTTGCGATCGGGGGGGCGGACCGGGGAGCTGTTTTTT CASSLRSGGRTGELFF
TRBD1 TRBJ1-2 once TRBV25-1 TGTGCCAGCAGTGGCTACACAGGGGGAGGCGGCTACACCTTC CASSGYTGGGGYTF
. TRBJ1-5 few TRBV19 TGTGCCAGTAGTGTTATCGGAGGAGGCAATCAGCCCCAGCATTTT CASSVIGGGNQPQHF
TRBD1 TRBJ1-2 . TRBV7-2 TGTGCCAGCAGCCGGGACAGAAACTATGGCTACACCTTC CASSRDRNYGYTF
TRBD1 TRBJ1-1 . TRBV10-3 TGTGCCACGACAGGGGCTAACACTGAAGCTTTCTTT CATTGANTEAFF
TRBD2 TRBJ2-7 . TRBV29-1 TGCAGCGTTGGTTCTAGCGGTGGTAGTGAGCAGTACTTC CSVGSSGGSEQYF
TRBD2 TRBJ2-1 . TRBV7-6 TGTGCCAGCGCGGGACTAGCGGGGGGTAACAATGAGCAGTTCTTC CASAGLAGGNNEQFF
. TRBJ2-5 . TRBV7-2 TGTGCCAGCAGCTTAGACAGGCAAGAGACCCAGTACTTC CASSLDRQETQYF
. TRBJ1-4 . TRBV30 TGTGCCTGGAGGCGACAGAGCTTAGAAAAACTGTTTTTT CAWRRQSLEKLFF
. TRBJ1-5 . TRBV10-3 TGTGCCATCAGGGCAGGGTCAGGTCAGCCCCAGCATTTT CAIRAGSGQPQHF
TRBD2 TRBJ2-5 once TRBV19 TGTGCCAGTCGGACTAGCGGGACCCCAGAGGAGACCCAGTACTTC CASRTSGTPEETQYF
. TRBJ1-5 . TRBV6-1 TGTGCCAGCAGTTACGGGGGTGCCCAGCATTTT CASSYGGAQHF
TRBD1 TRBJ2-7 . TRBV5-1 TGCGCCAGCAGCAAGGACGGGACAGGCCTCTCCTACGAGCAGTACTTC CASSKDGTGLSYEQYF
. TRBJ1-1 . TRBV9 TGTGCCAGCAGCGTGAGGGGAGGGACTGAAGCTTTCTTT CASSVRGGTEAFF